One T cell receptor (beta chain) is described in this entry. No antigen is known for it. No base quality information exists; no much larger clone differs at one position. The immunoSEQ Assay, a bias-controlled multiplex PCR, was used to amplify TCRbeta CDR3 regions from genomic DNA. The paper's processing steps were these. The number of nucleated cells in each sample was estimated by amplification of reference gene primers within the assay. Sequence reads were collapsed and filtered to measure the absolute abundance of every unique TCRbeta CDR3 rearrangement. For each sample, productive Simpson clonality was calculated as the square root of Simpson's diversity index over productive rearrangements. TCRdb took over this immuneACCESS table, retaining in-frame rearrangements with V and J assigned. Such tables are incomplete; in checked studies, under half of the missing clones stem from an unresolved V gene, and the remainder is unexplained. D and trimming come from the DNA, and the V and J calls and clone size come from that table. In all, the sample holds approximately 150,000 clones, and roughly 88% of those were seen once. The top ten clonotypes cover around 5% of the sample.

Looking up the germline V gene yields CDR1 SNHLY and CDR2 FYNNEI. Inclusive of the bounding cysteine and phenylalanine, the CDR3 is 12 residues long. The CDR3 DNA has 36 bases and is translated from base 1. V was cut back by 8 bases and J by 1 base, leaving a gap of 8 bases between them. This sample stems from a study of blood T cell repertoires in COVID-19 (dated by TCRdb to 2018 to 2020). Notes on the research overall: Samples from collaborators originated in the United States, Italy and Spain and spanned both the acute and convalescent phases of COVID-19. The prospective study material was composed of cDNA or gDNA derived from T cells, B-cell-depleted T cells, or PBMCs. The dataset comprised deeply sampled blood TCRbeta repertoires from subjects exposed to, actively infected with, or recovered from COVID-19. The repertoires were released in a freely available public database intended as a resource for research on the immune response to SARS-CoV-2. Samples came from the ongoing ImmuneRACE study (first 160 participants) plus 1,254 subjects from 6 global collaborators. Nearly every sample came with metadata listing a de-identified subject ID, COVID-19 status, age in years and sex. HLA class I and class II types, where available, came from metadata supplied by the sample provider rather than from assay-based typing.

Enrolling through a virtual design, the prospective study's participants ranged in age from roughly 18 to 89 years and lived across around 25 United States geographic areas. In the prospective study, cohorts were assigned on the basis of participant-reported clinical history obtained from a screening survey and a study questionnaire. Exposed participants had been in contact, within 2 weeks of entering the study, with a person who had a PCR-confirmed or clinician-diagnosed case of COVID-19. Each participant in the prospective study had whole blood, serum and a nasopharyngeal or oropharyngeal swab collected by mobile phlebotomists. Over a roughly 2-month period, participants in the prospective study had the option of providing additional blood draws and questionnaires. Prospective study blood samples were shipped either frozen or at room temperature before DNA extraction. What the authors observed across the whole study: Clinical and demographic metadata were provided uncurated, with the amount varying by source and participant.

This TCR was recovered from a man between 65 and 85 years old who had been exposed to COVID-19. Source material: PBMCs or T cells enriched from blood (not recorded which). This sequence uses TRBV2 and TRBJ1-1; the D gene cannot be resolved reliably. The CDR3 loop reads CASQRGNTEAFF. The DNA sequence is TGTGCCAGCCAGCGCGGGAACACTGAAGCTTTCTTT.